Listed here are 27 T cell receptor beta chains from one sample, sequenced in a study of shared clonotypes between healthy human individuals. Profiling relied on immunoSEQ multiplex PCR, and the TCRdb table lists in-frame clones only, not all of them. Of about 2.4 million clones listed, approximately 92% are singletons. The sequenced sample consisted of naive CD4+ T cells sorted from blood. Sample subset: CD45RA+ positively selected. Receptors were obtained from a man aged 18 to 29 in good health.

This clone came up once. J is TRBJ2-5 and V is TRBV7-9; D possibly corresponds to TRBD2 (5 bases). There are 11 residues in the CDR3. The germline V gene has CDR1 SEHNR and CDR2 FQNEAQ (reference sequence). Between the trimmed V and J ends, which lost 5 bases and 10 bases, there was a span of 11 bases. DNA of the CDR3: TGTGCCAGCAGCAATAGCGTTAACCAGTACTTC. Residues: CASSNSVNQYF.

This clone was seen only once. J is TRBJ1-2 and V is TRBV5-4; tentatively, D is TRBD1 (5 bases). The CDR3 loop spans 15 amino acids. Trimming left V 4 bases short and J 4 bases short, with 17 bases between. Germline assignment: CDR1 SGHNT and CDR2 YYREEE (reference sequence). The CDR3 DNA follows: TGTGCCAGCAGCCCAAGAAGTTCTGACAGCTATGGCTACACCTTC. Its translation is CASSPRSSDSYGYTF.

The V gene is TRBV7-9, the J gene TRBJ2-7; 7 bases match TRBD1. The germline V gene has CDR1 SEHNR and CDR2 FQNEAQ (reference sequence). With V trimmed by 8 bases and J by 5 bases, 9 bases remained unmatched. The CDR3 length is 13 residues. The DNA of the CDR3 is TGTGCCAGCGGGTCGACAGGGAGTCACGAGCAGTACTTC. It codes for CASGSTGSHEQYF.

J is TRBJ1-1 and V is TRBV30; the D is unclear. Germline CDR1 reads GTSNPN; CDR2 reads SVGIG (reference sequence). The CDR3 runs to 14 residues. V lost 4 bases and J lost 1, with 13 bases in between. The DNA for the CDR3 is TGTGCCTGGACTCGAGGGATATCGAACACTGAAGCTTTCTTT. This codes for CAWTRGISNTEAFF.

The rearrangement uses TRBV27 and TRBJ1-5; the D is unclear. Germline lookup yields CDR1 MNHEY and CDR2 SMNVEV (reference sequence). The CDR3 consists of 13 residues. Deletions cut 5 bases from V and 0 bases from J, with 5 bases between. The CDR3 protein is CASSTYSNQPQHF. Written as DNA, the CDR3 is TGTGCCAGCAGTACTTATAGCAATCAGCCCCAGCATTTT.

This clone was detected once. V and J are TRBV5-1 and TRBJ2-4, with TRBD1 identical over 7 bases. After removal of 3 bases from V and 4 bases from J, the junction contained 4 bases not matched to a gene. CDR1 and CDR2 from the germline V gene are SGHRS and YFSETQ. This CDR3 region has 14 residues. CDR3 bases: TGCGCCAGCAGCTCGACAGGGTCGAAAAACATTCAGTACTTC. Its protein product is CASSSTGSKNIQYF.

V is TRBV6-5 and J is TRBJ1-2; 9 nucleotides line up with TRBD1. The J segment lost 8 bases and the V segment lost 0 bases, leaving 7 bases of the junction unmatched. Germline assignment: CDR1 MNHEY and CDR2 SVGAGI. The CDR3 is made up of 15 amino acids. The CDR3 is CASSYSRTGEGGYTF. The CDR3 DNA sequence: TGTGCCAGCAGTTACTCCCGGACAGGGGAGGGCGGCTACACCTTC.

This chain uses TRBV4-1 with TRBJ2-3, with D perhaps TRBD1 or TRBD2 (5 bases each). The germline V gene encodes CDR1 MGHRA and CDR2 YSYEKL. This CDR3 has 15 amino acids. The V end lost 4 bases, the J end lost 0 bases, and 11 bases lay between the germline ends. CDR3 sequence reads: CASSLRGVSTDTQYF. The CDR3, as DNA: TGCGCCAGCAGCCTAAGAGGGGTCAGCACAGATACGCAGTATTTT.

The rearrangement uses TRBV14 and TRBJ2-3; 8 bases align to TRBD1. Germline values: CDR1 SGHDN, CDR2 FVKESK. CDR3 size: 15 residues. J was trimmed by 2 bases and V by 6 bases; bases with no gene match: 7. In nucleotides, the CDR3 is TGTGCCAGCAGTGGACAGGGAGCGTTCACAGATACGCAGTATTTT. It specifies CASSGQGAFTDTQYF.

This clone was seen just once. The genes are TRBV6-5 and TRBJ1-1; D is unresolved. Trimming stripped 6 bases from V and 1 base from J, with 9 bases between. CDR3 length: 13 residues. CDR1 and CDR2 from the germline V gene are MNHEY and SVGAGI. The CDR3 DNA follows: TGTGCCAGCAGCCGAACCAAGAACACTGAAGCTTTCTTT. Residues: CASSRTKNTEAFF.

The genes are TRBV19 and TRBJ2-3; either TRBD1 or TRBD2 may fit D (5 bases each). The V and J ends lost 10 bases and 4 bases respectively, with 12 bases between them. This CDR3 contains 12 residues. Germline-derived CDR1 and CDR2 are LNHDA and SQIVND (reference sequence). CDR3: CATRWGPDTQYF. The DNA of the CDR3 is TGTGCCACCCGATGGGGACCAGATACGCAGTATTTT.

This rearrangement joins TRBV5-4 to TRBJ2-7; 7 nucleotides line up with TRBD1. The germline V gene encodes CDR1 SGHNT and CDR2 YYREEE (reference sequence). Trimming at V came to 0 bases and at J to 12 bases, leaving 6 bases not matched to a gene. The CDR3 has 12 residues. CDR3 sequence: CASSLDRGGRYF. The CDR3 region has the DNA TGTGCCAGCAGCTTGGACAGGGGTGGACGGTACTTC.

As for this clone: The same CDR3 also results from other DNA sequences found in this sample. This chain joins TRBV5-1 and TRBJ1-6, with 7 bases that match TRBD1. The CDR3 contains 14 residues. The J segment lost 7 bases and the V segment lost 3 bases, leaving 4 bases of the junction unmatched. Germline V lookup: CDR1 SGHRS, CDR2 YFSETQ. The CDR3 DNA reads TGCGCCAGCAGCTCGCAGGGGGGGAATTCACCCCTCCACTTT. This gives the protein CASSSQGGNSPLHF. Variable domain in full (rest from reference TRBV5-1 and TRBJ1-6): KAGVTQTPRYLIKTRGQQVTLSCSPISGHRSVSWYQQTPGQGLQFLFEYFSETQRNKGNFPGRFSGRQFSNSRSEMNVSTLELGDSALYLCASSSQGGNSPLHFGNGTRLTVT.

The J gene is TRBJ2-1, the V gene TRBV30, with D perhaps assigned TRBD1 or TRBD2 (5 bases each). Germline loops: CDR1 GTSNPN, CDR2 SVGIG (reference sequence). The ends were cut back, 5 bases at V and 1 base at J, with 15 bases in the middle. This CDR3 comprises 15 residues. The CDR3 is CAWGTGRTSYNEQFF. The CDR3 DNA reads TGTGCCTGGGGGACCGGCAGGACATCCTACAATGAGCAGTTCTTC.

The CDR3 loop is CAIGDTPFEKLFF. The CDR3 DNA is TGTGCCATCGGGGACACCCCTTTTGAAAAACTGTTTTTT. The gene calls are TRBV10-3 and TRBJ1-4; a possible D gene is TRBD1 (6 bases). Looked up from germline, CDR1 is ENHRY and CDR2 is SYGVKD. V shed 8 bases and J shed 7 bases, with 14 bases lying between them. The CDR3 covers 13 residues.

CDR3 protein: CASSEAQGASNEKLFF. The CDR3 coding sequence is TGTGCCAGCAGTGAAGCGCAAGGGGCCTCTAATGAAAAACTGTTTTTT. The V gene is TRBV6-1, the J gene TRBJ1-4; D perhaps matches TRBD1 (5 bases). CDR1 is MNHNS, CDR2 SASEGT, per germline. With 0 bases removed from V and 3 bases from J, the gap between germline ends came to 11 bases. This CDR3 is built from 16 residues.

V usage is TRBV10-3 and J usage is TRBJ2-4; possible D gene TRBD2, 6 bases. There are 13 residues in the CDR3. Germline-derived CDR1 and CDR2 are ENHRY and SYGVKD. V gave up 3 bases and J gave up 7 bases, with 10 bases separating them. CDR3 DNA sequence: TGTGCCATCAGTGACGCCGGAGGGAACATTCAGTACTTC. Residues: CAISDAGGNIQYF.

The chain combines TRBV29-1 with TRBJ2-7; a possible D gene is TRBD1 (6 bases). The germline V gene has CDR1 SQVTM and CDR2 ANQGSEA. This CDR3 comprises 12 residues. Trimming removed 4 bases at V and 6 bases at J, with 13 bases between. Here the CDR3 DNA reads TGCAGCGTTGGACAGGTTGGTCGCGAGCAGTACTTC. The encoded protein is CSVGQVGREQYF.

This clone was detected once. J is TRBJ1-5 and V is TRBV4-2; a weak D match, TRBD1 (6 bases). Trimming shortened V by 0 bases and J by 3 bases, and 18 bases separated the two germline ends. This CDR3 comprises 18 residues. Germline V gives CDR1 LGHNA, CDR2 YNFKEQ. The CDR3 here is CASSQDRGGWANNQPQHF. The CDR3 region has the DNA TGTGCCAGCAGCCAAGACAGGGGCGGCTGGGCGAACAATCAGCCCCAGCATTTT.

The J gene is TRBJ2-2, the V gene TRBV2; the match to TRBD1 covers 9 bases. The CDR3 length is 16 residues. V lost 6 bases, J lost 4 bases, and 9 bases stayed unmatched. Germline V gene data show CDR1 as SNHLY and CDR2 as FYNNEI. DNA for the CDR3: TGTGCCAGCAGAGGGACAGGGTGGTATGGCACCGGGGAGCTGTTTTTT. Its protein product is CASRGTGWYGTGELFF.

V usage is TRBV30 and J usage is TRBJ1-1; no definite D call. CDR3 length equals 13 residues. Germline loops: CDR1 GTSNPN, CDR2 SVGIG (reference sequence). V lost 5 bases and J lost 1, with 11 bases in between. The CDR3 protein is CAWAPQGNTEAFF. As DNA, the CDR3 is TGTGCCTGGGCCCCACAAGGGAACACTGAAGCTTTCTTT.

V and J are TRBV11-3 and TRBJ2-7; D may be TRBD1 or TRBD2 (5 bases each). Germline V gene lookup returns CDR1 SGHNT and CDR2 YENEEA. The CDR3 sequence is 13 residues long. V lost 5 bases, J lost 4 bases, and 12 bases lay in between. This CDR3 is CASSHGALYEQYF. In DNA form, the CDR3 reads TGTGCCAGCAGCCACGGGGCCTTGTACGAGCAGTACTTC.

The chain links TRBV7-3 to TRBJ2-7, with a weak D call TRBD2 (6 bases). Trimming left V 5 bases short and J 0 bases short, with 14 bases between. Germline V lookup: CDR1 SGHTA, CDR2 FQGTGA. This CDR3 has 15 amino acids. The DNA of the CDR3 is TGTGCCAGCAGCCGTGCGTCCGGGGGCTCCTACGAGCAGTACTTC. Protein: CASSRASGGSYEQYF. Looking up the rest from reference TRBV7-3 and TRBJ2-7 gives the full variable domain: GAGVSQTPSNKVTEKGKYVELRCDPISGHTALYWYRQSLGQGPEFLIYFQGTGAADDSGLPNDRFFAVRPEGSVSTLKIQRTERGDSAVYLCASSRASGGSYEQYFGPGTRLTVT.

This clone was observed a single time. The CDR3 is CASSLGQGPDTQYF. The CDR3 DNA sequence: TGTGCCAGCAGCTTAGGACAGGGCCCAGATACGCAGTATTTT. The chain employs TRBV11-2 and TRBJ2-3; 7 nucleotides align to TRBD1. With 1 base clipped from V and 4 bases from J, the junction kept 2 bases outside the gene matches. The germline gives CDR1 SGHAT, CDR2 FQNNGV. CDR3 length equals 14 residues.

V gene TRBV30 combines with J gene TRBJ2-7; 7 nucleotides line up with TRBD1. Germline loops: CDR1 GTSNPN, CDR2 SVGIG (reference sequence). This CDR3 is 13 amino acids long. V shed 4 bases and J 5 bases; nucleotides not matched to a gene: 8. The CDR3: CAWKIGGANEQYF. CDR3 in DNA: TGTGCCTGGAAGATAGGGGGCGCGAACGAGCAGTACTTC.

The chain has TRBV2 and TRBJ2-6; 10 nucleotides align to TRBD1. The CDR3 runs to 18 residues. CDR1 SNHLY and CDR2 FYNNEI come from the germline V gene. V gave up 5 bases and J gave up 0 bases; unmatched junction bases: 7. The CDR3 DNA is TGTGCCAGCAGTTTATCAGGGACAGGGGACTCTGGGGCCAACGTCCTGACTTTC. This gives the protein CASSLSGTGDSGANVLTF.

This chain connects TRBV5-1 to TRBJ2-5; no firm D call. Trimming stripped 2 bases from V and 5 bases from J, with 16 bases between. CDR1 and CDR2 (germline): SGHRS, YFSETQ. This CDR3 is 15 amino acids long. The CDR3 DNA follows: TGCGCCAGCAGCTTTTACTCCCCCTACGGGGAGACCCAGTACTTC. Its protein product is CASSFYSPYGETQYF.